A single T cell receptor beta chain is shown here with its context. The data belong to a study of T-cell reconstitution after alpha-beta-depleted transplantation in children. As it was prepared, the TCRbeta library received unique molecular identifiers. Each CDR3 protein is one row after TCRdb ran MiXCR on the PCR reads. The table includes roughly 300,000 distinct CDR3 sequences, about a tenth detected once. V gave up 5 bases and J gave up 10 bases, with 14 bases separating them. CDR1 DFQATT and CDR2 SNEGSKA come from the germline V gene (reference sequence). This CDR3 has 12 residues. V is TRBV20-1 and J is TRBJ1-4; the D gene is possibly TRBD1 (6 bases). The receptor was derived from a human donor who donated a stem cell graft to a child with acute lymphoblastic leukemia. The sequencing used PBMCs from the stem cell graft donor, collected from the stem cell graft. In DNA form, the CDR3 reads TGCAGTGCTGCCAGGGGACAAGGAAAACTGTTTTTT. Translated: CSAARGQGKLFF.